This TCR beta chain was retrieved from a study of Ad26.COV2.S vaccination and SARS-CoV-2 variants (dated by TCRdb to the early 2020s). Broadly, across the study: Donors in the vaccine arm were drawn from COV1001, a multicentre, randomized, double-blind, placebo-controlled phase I-IIa trial testing Ad26.COV2.S in healthy adults. The TCR-sequenced set comprised approximately 32 samples: 19 Ad26.COV2.S vaccine recipients, 5 placebo recipients and 8 SARS-CoV-2 convalescent individuals. Sequencing of the TCRbeta repertoire served to evaluate the specificity and breadth of SARS-CoV-2-reactive T cell receptors following Ad26.COV2.S vaccination. Trial participants were randomized into five groups of five, in which low-dose or high-dose Ad26.COV2.S was given once or twice, or placebo was given on both occasions. Throughout the experiments and outcome assessment, investigators stayed blinded to trial group allocation. Ad26.COV2.S was administered intramuscularly at 5 x 10^10 or 1 x 10^11 viral particles, either as a single shot or as two shots given 56 days apart.

The immunoSEQ Assay was used to sequence TCRbeta CDR3 regions. After extraction, genomic DNA underwent amplification by bias-controlled multiplex PCR, followed by high-throughput sequencing. The original methods were these. To quantify the absolute abundance of each unique TCRbeta CDR3 region, sequences were collapsed and filtered. T cell fraction was estimated by normalization of TCRbeta template counts to usable DNA, with usable DNA being measured through amplification of reference genes present in all nucleated cells. Repertoire TCRs were annotated as SARS-CoV-2-specific by exact matching of V gene, CDR3 amino acid sequence and J gene to a known reactive TCR set. The reference SARS-CoV-2 TCR set came from MIRA and was filtered for enrichment in COVID-19-positive ImmuneCODE repertoires, removing public or cross-reactive TCRs. Based on the MIRA antigens, annotated TCRs were further analysed at the level of specific ORF or position within ORF. Depth was the summed frequency of annotated unique rearrangements, while breadth was defined as annotated unique rearrangements over total unique productive rearrangements. Group comparisons of TCR breadth used two-sided Wilcoxon rank-sum tests. The table was pulled from immuneACCESS by TCRdb, which kept in-frame rearrangements only. Such tables lose some clones; where checked, under half of the loss comes from unresolved V genes, and the rest has no known cause. The V and J calls and clone size come from that table; D and trimming were worked out from the DNA. For this sample the table gives some 640,000 clones, of which roughly 90% were detected only once. Clones ranked in the top ten supply over 1.3% of the sample.

Counted from cysteine to phenylalanine, this CDR3 has 11 amino acids. Just the 33-base CDR3 DNA is kept, in frame starting at base 1. From the germline V gene (reference sequence), CDR1 is MNHEY and CDR2 is SMNVEV. Between the V and J ends, shortened by 3 bases and 6 bases respectively, the junction contains 4 bases. Of note for this clone: Its antigen target is currently unknown. Base qualities are not provided; no much larger clone lies one nucleotide away.

Summary of the overall study and its limitations: The authors noted that total T cell responses may have been underestimated by the TCR breadth and depth analyses. Spike-specific TCR breadth was higher in Ad26.COV2.S recipients than in placebo recipients (P = 0.0014). The study lacked the statistical power to compare responses across vaccine doses or regimens. Substantial breadth of spike-specific CD8+ and CD4+ T cell responses was reported after vaccination. Vaccine and placebo recipients had similar non-spike TCR breadth, a finding consistent with the vaccine containing only spike.

Interpreted using the paper, the treatment or condition label stands for: roughly 19 received Ad26.COV2.S at low or high dose, single or two shots; about 5 received placebo; per-sample allocation not given. For vaccine and placebo recipients, repertoires were sequenced using samples collected on day 63 after the first injection. Cohort 1b enrolled around 24 adults aged 18-55 years at a single site in Boston, USA, between 29 July and 7 August 2020. As a vaccine, Ad26.COV2.S was a replication-incompetent adenovirus type 26 vector that expressed a prefusion-stabilized SARS-CoV-2 spike protein derived from the original Wuhan strain.

The clonotype comes from a person aged 18 to 65 who received the Ad26.COV2.S COVID-19 vaccine or a placebo. The source material was peripheral blood, sampled in a trial of Ad26.COV2.S vaccine versus placebo. The chain was built from TRBV27 and TRBJ2-3, with the D gene call left open. The CDR3 corresponds to CASSFLDTQYF. At the DNA level, the sequence is TGTGCCAGCAGTTTTCTGGATACGCAGTATTTT.